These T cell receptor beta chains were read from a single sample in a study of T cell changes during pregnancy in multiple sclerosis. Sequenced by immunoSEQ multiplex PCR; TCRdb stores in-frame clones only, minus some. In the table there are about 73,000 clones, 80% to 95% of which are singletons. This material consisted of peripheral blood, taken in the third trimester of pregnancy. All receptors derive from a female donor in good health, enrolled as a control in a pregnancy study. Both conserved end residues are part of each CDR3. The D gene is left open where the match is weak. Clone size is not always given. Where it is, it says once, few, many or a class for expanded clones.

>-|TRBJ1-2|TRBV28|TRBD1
TGTGCCAGCAGTTTAAGGGACAGCTACTATGGCTACACCTTC
CASSLRDSYYGYTF
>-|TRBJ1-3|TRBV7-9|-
TGTGCCAGCAGCTTAGGCGGGGGGGACATTACTGGAAACACCATATATTTT
CASSLGGGDITGNTIYF
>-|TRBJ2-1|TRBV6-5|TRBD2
TGTGCCAGCAGTCAGAATGGGGGAGGGCGGGAGCAGTTCTTC
CASSQNGGGREQFF
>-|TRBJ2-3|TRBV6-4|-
TGTGCCAACGGGACTGCCACAGATACGCAGTATTTT
CANGTATDTQYF
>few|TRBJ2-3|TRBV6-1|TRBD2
TGTGCCAGTCGAGCGGGAGGCCACGCAGATACGCAGTATTTT
CASRAGGHADTQYF
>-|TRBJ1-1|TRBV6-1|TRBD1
TGTGCCAGCAGTGAGGGACAGGGGAACACTGAAGCTTTCTTT
CASSEGQGNTEAFF
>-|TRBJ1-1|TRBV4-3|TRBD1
TGCGCCAGCAGCCCCCAGGACAGGGGGCCTAGGGAAGCTTTCTTT
CASSPQDRGPREAFF
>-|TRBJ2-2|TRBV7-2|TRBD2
TGTGCCAGCAGCCCGGGACTAGCGGGAGCCGGGGAGCTGTTTTTT
CASSPGLAGAGELFF
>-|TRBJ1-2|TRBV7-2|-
TGTGCCAGCAGCCCAGGACAGAGCGGCTACACCTTC
CASSPGQSGYTF
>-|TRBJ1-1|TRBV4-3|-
TGCGCCAGCAGCCGCAAGGGACAACCGAACACTGAAGCTTTCTTT
CASSRKGQPNTEAFF
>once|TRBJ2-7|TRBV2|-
TGTGCCAGCACCCTTCCCTCGACTGCATACGAGCAGTACTTC
CASTLPSTAYEQYF
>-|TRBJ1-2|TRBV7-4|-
TGTGCCAGCAGCTTAACAACCCGAAATGGCTACACCTTC
CASSLTTRNGYTF
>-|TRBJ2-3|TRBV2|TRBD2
TGTGCCAGCAGAGCGACTAGCGGTCCAGATACGCAGTATTTT
CASRATSGPDTQYF
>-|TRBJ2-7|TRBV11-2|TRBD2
TGTGCCAGCAGCTTATTAGCGGGGGAAGCCTACGAGCAGTACTTC
CASSLLAGEAYEQYF
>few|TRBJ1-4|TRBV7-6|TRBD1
TGTGCCAGCAGCCTCCCCGGGACAGGGAATGAAAAACTGTTTTTT
CASSLPGTGNEKLFF
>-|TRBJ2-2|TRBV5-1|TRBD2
TGCGCCAGCAAGAGCGGGGGGGCCGGGGAGCTGTTTTTT
CASKSGGAGELFF
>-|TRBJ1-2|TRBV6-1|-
TGTGCCAGCATAGCGACGGCGGGGGCATTCGGCTACACCTTC
CASIATAGAFGYTF
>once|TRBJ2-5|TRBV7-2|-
TGTGCCAGCGGAAAAGGGGGAAGAGAGACCCAGTACTTC
CASGKGGRETQYF
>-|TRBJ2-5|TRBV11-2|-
TGTGCCAGCAGCTTCGGAGAGACCCAGTACTTC
CASSFGETQYF
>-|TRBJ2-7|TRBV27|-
TGTGCCAGCAGTTTACCCGGTTCCTACGAGCAGTACTTC
CASSLPGSYEQYF
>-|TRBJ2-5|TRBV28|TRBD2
TGTGCCAGCAGGGCTCGGACTAGCGGGTGGCAGACCCAGTACTTC
CASRARTSGWQTQYF
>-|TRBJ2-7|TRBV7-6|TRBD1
TGTGCCAGCAGCTTAAACAGGGGGGACTACGAGCAGTACTTC
CASSLNRGDYEQYF
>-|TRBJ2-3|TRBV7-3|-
TGTGCCAGCAGCCCCACGGGGGCTAGCGGAGAAAACACAGATACGCAGTATTTT
CASSPTGASGENTDTQYF